This T cell receptor beta chain came from a study of CD8+ T cells in alopecia areata. Study-wide results and limits: Lesional scalp displayed greater clonality than normal scalp, most notably in alopecia totalis/universalis.

Trimming shortened V by 6 bases and J by 3 bases, and 15 bases separated the two germline ends. Germline-derived CDR1 and CDR2 are SNHLY and FYNNEI. The CDR3 consists of 15 residues. The sample holds a few counts of this clone. The target antigen is unknown. cDNA serving as the sequencing template came from extracted, reverse transcribed RNA. Clones were sequenced by immunoSEQ multiplex PCR, and TCRdb holds only the in-frame ones, with some missing. The table shows around 270,000 clones, with roughly 64% occurring only once. Indicated treatment: oral pan-JAK inhibitor, 5-10 mg twice daily. Alopecia areata patients had lesional scalp punch biopsies and peripheral blood taken from them. Sorted populations comprised CD4+ and CD8+ T cells obtained from PBMCs.

The sample consisted of CD4+ T cells sorted from blood, taken at week 24, from a patient treated with tofacitinib. This TCR was sampled from a human donor with alopecia areata. This rearrangement joins TRBV2 to TRBJ2-1, with D possibly being TRBD2 (6 bases). The CDR3 loop is CASSRPGTLYNEQFF. The CDR3, as DNA: TGTGCCAGCAGCCGTCCCGGGACTCTCTACAATGAGCAGTTCTTC.